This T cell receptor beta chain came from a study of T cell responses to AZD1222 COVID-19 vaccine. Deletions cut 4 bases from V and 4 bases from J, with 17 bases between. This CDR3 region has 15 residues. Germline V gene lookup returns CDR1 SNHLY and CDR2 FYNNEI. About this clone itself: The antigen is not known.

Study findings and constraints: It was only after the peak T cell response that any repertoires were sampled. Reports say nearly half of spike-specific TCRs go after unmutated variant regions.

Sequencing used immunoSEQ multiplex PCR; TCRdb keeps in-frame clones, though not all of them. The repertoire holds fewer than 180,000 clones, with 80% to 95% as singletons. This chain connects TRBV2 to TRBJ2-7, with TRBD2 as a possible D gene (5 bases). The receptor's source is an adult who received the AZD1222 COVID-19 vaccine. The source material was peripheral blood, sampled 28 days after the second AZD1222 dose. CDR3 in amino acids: CASSGTRQTNYEQYF. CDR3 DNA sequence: TGTGCCAGCAGTGGAACGCGGCAGACTAATTACGAGCAGTACTTC.